Sequencing of this TCR beta chain was carried out in a study of tumor-infiltrating lymphocytes in oesophageal squamous cell carcinoma. This CDR3 has 18 residues. Each CDR3 protein gets one entry after TCRdb re-called the PCR reads with MiXCR. This repertoire shows more than 15,000 distinct CDR3 sequences, about 50% found once; its top ten account for around 22%. This sequence originates from a male donor with esophageal squamous cell carcinoma. Material for sequencing was esophageal tumor tissue. The chain has TRBV12-3 or TRBV12-4 and TRBJ2-7; D perhaps matches TRBD1 (7 bases). Matching the DNA end better, TRBJ2-5 makes the J call doubtful. The CDR3 loop is CASSGLISRQGRGETQYF. The CDR3 DNA is TGTGCCAGCTCTGGACTAATAAGCCGACAGGGTCGGGGAGAGACCCAGTACTTC.